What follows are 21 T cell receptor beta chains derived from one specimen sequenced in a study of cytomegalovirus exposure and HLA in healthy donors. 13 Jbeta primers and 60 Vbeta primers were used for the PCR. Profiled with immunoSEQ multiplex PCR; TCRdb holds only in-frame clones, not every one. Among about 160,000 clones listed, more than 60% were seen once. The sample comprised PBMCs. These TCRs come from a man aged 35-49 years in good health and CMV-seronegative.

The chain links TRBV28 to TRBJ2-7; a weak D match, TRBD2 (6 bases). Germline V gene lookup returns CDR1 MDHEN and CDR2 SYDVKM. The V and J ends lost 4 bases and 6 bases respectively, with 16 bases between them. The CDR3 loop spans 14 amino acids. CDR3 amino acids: CASSSTPPGVEQYF. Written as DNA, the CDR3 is TGTGCCAGCAGTTCAACCCCCCCGGGGGTCGAGCAGTACTTC.

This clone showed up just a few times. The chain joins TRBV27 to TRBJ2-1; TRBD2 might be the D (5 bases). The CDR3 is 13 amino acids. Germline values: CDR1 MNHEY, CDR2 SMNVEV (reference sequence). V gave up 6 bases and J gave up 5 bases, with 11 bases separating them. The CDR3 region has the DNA TGTGCCAGCAGCTGGCCGGGAAACAATGAGCAGTTCTTC. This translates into CASSWPGNNEQFF.

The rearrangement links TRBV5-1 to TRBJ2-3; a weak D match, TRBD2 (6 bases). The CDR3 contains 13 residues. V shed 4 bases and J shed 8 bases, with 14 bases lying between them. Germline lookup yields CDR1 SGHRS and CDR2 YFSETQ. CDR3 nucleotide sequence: TGCGCCAGCAGCCTATTCGGAGGGGCTACGCAGTATTTT. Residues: CASSLFGGATQYF.

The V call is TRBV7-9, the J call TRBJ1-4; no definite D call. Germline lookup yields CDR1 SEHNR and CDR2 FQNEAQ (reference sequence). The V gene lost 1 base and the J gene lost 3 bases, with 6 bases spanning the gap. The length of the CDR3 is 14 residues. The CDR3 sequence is CASSLGRANEKLFF. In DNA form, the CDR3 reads TGTGCCAGCAGCTTAGGGAGGGCTAATGAAAAACTGTTTTTT.

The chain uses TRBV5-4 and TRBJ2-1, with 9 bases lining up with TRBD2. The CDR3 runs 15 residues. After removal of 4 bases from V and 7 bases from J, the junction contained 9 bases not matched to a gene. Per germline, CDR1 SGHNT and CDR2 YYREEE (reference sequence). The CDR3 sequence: CASSPGRGGRNEQFF. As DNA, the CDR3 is TGTGCCAGCAGCCCGGGGCGGGGGGGTCGGAATGAGCAGTTCTTC.

This chain's CDR3 is CASSGTPSPYEQYF. The CDR3 coding sequence is TGCGCCAGCAGTGGGACTCCAAGCCCCTACGAGCAGTACTTC. This chain joins TRBV10-1 and TRBJ2-7; D is perhaps TRBD2 (5 bases). This CDR3 has 14 amino acids. V was shortened by 4 bases and J by 2 bases, with 12 bases between the two germline ends. Germline lookup yields CDR1 WNHNN and CDR2 SYGVQD (reference sequence).

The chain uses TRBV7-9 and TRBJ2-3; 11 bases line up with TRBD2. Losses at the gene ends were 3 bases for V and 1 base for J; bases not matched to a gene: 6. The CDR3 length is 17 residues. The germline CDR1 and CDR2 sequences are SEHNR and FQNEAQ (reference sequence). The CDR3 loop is CASSLELAGGGTDTQYF. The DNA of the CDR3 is TGTGCCAGCAGCTTGGAATTAGCGGGGGGGGGCACAGATACGCAGTATTTT.

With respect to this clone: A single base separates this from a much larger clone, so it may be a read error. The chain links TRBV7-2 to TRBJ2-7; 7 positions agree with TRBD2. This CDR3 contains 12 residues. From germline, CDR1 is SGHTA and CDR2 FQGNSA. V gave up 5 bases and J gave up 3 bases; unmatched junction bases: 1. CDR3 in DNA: TGTGCCAGCAGCGGGGGGGTCTACGAGCAGTACTTC. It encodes CASSGGVYEQYF.

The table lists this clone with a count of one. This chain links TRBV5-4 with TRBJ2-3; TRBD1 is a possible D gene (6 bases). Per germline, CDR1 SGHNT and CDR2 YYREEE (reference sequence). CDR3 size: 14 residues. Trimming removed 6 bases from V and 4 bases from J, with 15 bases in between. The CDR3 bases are TGTGCCAGCAACACCCCAGGGGATCCAGATACGCAGTATTTT. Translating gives CASNTPGDPDTQYF.

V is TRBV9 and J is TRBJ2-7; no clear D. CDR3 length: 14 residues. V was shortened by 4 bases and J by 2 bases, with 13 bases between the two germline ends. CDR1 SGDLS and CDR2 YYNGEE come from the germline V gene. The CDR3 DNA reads TGTGCCAGCAGCCTCCGCGGCGGAGCCTACGAGCAGTACTTC. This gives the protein CASSLRGGAYEQYF.

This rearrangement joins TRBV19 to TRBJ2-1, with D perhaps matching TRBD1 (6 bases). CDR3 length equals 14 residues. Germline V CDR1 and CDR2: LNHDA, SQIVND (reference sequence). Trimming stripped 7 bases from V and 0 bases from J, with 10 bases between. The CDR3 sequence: CASKWTDSYNEQFF. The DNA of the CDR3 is TGTGCCAGTAAATGGACAGACTCCTACAATGAGCAGTTCTTC.

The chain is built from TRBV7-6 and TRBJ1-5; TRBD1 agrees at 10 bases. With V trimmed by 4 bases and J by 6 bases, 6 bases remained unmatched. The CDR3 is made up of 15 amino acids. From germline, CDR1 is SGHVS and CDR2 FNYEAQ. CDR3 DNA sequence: TGTGCCAGCAGCTCCGGACAGGGGGTACCTCAGCCCCAGCATTTT. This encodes CASSSGQGVPQPQHF.

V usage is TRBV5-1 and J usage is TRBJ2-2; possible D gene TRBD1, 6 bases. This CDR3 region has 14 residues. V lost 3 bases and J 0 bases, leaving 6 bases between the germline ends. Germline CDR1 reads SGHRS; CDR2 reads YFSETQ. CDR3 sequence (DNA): TGCGCCAGCAGCTGGACAGCGAACACCGGGGAGCTGTTTTTT. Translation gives CASSWTANTGELFF. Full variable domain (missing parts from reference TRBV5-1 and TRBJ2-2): KAGVTQTPRYLIKTRGQQVTLSCSPISGHRSVSWYQQTPGQGLQFLFEYFSETQRNKGNFPGRFSGRQFSNSRSEMNVSTLELGDSALYLCASSWTANTGELFFGEGSRLTVL.

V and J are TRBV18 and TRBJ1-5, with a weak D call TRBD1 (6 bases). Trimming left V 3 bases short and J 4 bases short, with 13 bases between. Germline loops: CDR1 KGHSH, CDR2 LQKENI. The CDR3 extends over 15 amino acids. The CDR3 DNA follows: TGTGCCAGCTCACCTTTCGGACAGTCAAATCAGCCCCAGCATTTT. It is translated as CASSPFGQSNQPQHF.

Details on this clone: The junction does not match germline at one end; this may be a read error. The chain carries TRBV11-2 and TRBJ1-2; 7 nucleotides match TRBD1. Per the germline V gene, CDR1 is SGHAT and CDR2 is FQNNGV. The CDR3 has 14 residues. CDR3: CASSLARGQGPEVF. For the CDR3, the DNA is TGTGCCAGCAGCTTAGCAAGGGGGCAAGGGCCCGAAGTCTTC.

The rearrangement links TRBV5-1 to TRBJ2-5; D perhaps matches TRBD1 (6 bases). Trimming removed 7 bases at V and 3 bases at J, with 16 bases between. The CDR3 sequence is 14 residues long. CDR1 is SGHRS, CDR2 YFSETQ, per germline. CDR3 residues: CASHEDRREETQYF. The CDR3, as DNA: TGCGCCAGCCATGAAGACAGGAGAGAAGAGACCCAGTACTTC. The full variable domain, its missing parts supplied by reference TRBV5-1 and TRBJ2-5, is KAGVTQTPRYLIKTRGQQVTLSCSPISGHRSVSWYQQTPGQGLQFLFEYFSETQRNKGNFPGRFSGRQFSNSRSEMNVSTLELGDSALYLCASHEDRREETQYFGPGTRLLVL.

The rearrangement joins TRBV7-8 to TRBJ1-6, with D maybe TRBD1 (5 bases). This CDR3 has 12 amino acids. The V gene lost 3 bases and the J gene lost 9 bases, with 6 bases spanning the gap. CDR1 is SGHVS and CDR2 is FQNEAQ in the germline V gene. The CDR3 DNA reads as TGTGCCAGCAGCTTTCAGGGTTCACCCCTCCACTTT. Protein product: CASSFQGSPLHF.

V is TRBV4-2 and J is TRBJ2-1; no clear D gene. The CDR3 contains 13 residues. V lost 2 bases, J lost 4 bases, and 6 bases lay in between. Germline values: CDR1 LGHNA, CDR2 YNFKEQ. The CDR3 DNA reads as TGTGCCAGCAGCCAAACTCTTTACAATGAGCAGTTCTTC. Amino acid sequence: CASSQTLYNEQFF.

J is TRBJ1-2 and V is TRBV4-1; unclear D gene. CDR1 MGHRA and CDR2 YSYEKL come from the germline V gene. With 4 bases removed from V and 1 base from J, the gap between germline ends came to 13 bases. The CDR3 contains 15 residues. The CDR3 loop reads CASSPRGGDNYGYTF. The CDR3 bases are TGCGCCAGCAGCCCTCGTGGAGGCGATAACTATGGCTACACCTTC.

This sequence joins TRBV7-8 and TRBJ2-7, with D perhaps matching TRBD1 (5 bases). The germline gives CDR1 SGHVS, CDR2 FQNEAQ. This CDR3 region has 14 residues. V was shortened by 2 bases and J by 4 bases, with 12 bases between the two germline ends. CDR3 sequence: CASSLQVKGYEQYF. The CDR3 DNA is TGTGCCAGCAGCTTACAGGTGAAGGGGTACGAGCAGTACTTC. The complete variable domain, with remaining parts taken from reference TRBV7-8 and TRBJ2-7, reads GAGVSQSPRYKVAKRGQDVALRCDPISGHVSLFWYQQALGQGPEFLTYFQNEAQLDKSGLPSDRFFAERPEGSVSTLKIQRTQQEDSAVYLCASSLQVKGYEQYFGPGTRLTVT.

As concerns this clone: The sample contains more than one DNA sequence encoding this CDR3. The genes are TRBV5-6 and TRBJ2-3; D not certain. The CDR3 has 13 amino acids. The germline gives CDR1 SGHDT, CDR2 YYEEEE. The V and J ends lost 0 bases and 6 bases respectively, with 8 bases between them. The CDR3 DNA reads TGTGCCAGCAGCTTGGGGGCGACGGATACGCAGTATTTT. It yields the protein CASSLGATDTQYF.